The 4 T cell receptor beta chains below were found in one sample sequenced in a study of blood T cell repertoires in COVID-19. Profiling relied on immunoSEQ multiplex PCR, and the TCRdb table lists in-frame clones only, not all of them. Here the sample spans about 73,000 clones, 80% to 90% being singletons. Sequencing was done on a sample of peripheral blood. Every receptor here comes from a woman in her 70s with acute or convalescent COVID-19.

The chain couples TRBV28 to TRBJ2-2; 13 nucleotides align to TRBD2. Germline lookup yields CDR1 MDHEN and CDR2 SYDVKM. This CDR3 comprises 19 residues. The J segment lost 5 bases and the V segment lost 3 bases, leaving 12 bases of the junction unmatched. This chain's CDR3 is CASSLHTLTSGRGTGELFF. As DNA, the CDR3 is TGTGCCAGCAGTTTGCACACTTTAACTAGCGGGAGGGGGACCGGGGAGCTGTTTTTT.

This clone was counted once. The chain carries TRBV5-1 and TRBJ1-1, with D tentatively TRBD1 (5 bases). Germline V gene sequence: CDR1 SGHRS, CDR2 YFSETQ. V was pared by 3 bases and J by 5 bases, with 8 bases between. The CDR3 length is 12 residues. CDR3 DNA sequence: TGCGCCAGCAGCTCCGGGGGGACTGAAGCTTTCTTT. Its translation: CASSSGGTEAFF.

J is TRBJ1-1 and V is TRBV9; D gene unclear. In germline, CDR1 is SGDLS, CDR2 YYNGEE. Trimming removed 0 bases at V and 0 bases at J, with 12 bases between. The CDR3 consists of 16 residues. The CDR3 sequence is CASSVGTSGMNTEAFF. The CDR3 bases are TGTGCCAGCAGCGTAGGGACTTCTGGTATGAACACTGAAGCTTTCTTT. Combining the CDR3 with reference TRBV9 and TRBJ1-1 gives the whole variable domain DSGVTQTPKHLITATGQRVTLRCSPRSGDLSVYWYQQSLDQGLQFLIQYYNGEERAKGNILERFSAQQFPDLHSELNLSSLELGDSALYFCASSVGTSGMNTEAFFGQGTRLTVV.

This clone has only one observation. This rearrangement joins TRBV5-5 to TRBJ1-3; 10 nucleotides line up with TRBD1. V shed 4 bases, J shed 0 bases, and the junction held 1 base outside the gene matches. CDR1 SGHKS and CDR2 YYEKEE come from the germline V gene (reference sequence). This CDR3 region has 15 residues. The CDR3 nucleotides are TGTGCCAGCAGCGGACAGGGGGTCTCTGGAAACACCATATATTTT. Amino acid sequence: CASSGQGVSGNTIYF.